This T cell receptor beta chain originates from a study of OX40 agonist ivuxolimab in advanced cancers. Whole-study findings and limits: Partial responders dosed at 0.1-3.0 mg/kg displayed clonal expansion ranking among the lowest. Clonal expansion was seen in CD4+ and CD8+ blood T cells by week 6 at 0.1 to 3.0 mg/kg.

Sequencing used immunoSEQ multiplex PCR; TCRdb keeps in-frame clones, though not all of them. Among 40,000 to 60,000 clones listed, roughly 85% were seen once. Germline CDR1 reads SGHTA; CDR2 reads FQGNSA. V dropped 5 bases and J dropped 5; count of bases not matched to a gene: 11. The CDR3 is made up of 18 amino acids. Comments on this clone: No antigen is known for it.

Excluded were patients having autoimmune disease history or systemic immunosuppression. The input for sequencing was CD4+ or CD8+ T cells sorted from blood, taken in a trial of the OX40 agonist ivuxolimab. This rearrangement joins TRBV7-2 to TRBJ2-5, with 16 bases matching TRBD2. The TCR sequence derives from an adult with an advanced solid tumor such as melanoma, head and neck, liver or kidney cancer. CDR3 sequence: CASSLTGTSGRVAETQYF. The CDR3 DNA sequence: TGTGCCAGCAGCCTAACCGGGACTAGCGGGAGGGTCGCTGAGACCCAGTACTTC.